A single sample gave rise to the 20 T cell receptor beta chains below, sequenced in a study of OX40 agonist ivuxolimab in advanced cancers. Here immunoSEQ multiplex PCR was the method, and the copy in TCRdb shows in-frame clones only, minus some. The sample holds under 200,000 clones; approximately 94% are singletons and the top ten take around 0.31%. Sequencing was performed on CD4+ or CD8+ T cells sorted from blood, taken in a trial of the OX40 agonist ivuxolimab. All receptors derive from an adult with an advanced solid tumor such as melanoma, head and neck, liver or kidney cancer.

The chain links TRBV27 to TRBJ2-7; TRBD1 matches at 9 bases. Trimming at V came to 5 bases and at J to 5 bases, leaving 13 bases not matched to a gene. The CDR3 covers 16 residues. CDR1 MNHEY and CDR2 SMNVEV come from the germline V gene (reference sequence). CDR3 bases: TGTGCCAGCAGTCCTACTGGGACAGGGTCGAGGGACGAGCAGTACTTC. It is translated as CASSPTGTGSRDEQYF.

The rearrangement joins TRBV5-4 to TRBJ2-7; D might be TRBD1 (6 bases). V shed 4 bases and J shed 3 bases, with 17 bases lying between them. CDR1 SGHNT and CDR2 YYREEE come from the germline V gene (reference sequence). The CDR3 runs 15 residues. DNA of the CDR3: TGTGCCAGCAGCGAAACCGGGACAAAACTCTACGAGCAGTACTTC. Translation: CASSETGTKLYEQYF.

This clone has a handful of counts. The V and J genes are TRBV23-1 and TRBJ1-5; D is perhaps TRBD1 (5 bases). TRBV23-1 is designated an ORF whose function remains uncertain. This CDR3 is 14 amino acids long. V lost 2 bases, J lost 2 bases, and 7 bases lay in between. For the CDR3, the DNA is TGCGCCAGCAGTCAAGGGGGTTGCAATCAGCCCCAGCATTTT. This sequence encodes CASSQGGCNQPQHF.

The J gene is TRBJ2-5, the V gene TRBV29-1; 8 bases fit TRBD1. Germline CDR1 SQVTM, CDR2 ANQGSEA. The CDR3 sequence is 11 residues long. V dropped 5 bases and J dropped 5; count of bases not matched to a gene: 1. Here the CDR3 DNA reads TGCAGCGTTACAGGGGGGGAGACCCAGTACTTC. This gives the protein CSVTGGETQYF.

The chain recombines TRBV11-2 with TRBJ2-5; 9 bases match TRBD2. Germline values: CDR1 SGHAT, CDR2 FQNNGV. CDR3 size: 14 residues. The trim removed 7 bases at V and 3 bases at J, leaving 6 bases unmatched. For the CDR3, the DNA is TGTGCCAGCAACCGCGGGGGGGGAAAAGAGACCCAGTACTTC. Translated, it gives CASNRGGGKETQYF.

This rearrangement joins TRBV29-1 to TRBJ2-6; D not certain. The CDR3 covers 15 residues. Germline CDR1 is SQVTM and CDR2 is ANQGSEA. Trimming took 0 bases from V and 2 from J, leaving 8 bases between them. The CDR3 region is CSVEDRAAGANVLTF. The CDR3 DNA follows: TGCAGCGTTGAAGATCGGGCAGCTGGGGCCAACGTCCTGACTTTC.

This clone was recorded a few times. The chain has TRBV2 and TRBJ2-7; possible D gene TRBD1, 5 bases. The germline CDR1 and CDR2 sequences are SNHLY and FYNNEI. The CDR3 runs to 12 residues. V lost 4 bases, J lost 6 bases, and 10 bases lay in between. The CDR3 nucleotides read TGTGCCAGCAGTGGGGGCCGGGTCGAGCAGTACTTC. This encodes CASSGGRVEQYF.

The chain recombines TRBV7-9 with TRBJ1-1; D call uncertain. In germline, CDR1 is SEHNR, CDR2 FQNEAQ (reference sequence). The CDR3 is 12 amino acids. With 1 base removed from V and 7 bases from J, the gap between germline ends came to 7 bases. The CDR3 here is CASSLVRDEAFF. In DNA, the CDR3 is TGTGCCAGCAGCTTAGTGCGGGATGAAGCTTTCTTT.

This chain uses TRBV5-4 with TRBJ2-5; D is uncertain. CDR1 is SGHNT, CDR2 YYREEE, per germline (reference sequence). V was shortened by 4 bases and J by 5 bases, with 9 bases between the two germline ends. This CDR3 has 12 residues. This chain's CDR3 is CASSLVGETQYF. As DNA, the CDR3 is TGTGCCAGCAGCCTGGTTGGGGAGACCCAGTACTTC.

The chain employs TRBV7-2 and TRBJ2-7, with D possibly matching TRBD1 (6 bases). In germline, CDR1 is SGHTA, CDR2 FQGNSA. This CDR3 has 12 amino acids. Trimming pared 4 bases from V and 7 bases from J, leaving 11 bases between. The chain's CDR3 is CASSSYQGEQYF. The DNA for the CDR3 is TGTGCCAGCAGCTCCTACCAGGGGGAGCAGTACTTC.

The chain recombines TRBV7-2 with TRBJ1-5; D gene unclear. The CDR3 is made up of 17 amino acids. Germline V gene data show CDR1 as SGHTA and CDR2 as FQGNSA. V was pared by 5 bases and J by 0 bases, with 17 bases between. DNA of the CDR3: TGTGCCAGCAGCGCTGGTATGGGAGGGTATAGCAATCAGCCCCAGCATTTT. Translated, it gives CASSAGMGGYSNQPQHF.

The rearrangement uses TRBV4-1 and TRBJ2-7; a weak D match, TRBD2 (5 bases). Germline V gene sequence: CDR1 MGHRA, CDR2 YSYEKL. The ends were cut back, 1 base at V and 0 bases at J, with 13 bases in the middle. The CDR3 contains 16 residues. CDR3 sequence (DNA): TGCGCCAGCAGCCAAGGTTCCGGGGTCTCCTCCTACGAGCAGTACTTC. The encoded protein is CASSQGSGVSSYEQYF.

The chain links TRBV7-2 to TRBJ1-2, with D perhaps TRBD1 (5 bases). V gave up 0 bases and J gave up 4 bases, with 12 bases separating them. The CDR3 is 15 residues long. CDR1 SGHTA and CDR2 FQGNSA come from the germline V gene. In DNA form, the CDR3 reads TGTGCCAGCAGCTTAGCCGTTGACAGTCCCTATGGCTACACCTTC. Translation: CASSLAVDSPYGYTF. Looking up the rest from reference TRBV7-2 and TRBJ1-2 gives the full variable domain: GAGVSQSPSNKVTEKGKDVELRCDPISGHTALYWYRQSLGQGLEFLIYFQGNSAPDKSGLPSDRFSAERTGGSVSTLTIQRTQQEDSAVYLCASSLAVDSPYGYTFGSGTRLTVV.

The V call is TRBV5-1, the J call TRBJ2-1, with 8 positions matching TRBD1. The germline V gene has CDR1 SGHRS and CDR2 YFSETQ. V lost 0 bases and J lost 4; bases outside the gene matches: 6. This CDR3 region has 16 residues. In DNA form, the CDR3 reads TGCGCCAGCAGCTTGGCCACCAGGGGGCCTTACAATGAGCAGTTCTTC. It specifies CASSLATRGPYNEQFF. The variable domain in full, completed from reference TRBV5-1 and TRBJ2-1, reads KAGVTQTPRYLIKTRGQQVTLSCSPISGHRSVSWYQQTPGQGLQFLFEYFSETQRNKGNFPGRFSGRQFSNSRSEMNVSTLELGDSALYLCASSLATRGPYNEQFFGPGTRLTVL.

CDR3 in DNA: TGCGCCAGCAGCCAGGACCTAGGGGAGAGAAGGTTCTACGAGCAGTACTTC. It specifies CASSQDLGERRFYEQYF. The chain recombines TRBV4-3 with TRBJ2-7, with D perhaps matching TRBD1 or TRBD2 (5 bases each). Germline CDR1 is LGHNA and CDR2 is YSLEER. The V and J ends lost 3 bases and 3 bases respectively, with 21 bases between them. The CDR3 is made up of 17 amino acids.

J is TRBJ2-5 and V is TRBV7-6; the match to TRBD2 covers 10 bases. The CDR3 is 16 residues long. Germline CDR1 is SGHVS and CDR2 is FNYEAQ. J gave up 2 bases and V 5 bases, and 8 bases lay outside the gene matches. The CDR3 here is CASSPAGGGVQETQYF. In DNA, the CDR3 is TGTGCCAGCAGCCCAGCGGGAGGGGGGGTTCAAGAGACCCAGTACTTC.

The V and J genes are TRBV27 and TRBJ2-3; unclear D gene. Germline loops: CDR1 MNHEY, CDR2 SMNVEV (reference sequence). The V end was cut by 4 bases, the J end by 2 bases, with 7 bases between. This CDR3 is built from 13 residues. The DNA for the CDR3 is TGTGCCAGCAGTTATAGGATCACAGATACGCAGTATTTT. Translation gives CASSYRITDTQYF.

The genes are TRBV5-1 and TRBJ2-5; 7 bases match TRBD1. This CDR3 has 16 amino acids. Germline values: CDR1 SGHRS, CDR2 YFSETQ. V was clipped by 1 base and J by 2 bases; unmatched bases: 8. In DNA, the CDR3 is TGCGCCAGCAGCTTGATTTCCAACAGGGGACAAGAGACCCAGTACTTC. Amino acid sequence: CASSLISNRGQETQYF. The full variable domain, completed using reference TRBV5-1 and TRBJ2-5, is KAGVTQTPRYLIKTRGQQVTLSCSPISGHRSVSWYQQTPGQGLQFLFEYFSETQRNKGNFPGRFSGRQFSNSRSEMNVSTLELGDSALYLCASSLISNRGQETQYFGPGTRLLVL.

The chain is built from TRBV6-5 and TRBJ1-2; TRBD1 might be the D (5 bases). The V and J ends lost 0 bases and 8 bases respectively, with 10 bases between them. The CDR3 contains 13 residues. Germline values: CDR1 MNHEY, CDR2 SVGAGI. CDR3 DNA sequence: TGTGCCAGCAGTTACTCAGGGGCGGGGGGCTACACCTTC. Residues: CASSYSGAGGYTF.

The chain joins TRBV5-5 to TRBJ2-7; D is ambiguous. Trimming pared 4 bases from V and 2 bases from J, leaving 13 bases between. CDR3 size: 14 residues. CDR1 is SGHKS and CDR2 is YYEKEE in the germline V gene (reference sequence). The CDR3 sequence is CASSAAIRTYEQYF. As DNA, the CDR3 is TGTGCCAGCAGCGCCGCCATAAGGACCTACGAGCAGTACTTC.